These T cell receptor beta chains were read from a single sample in a study of identical twins. TCRdb re-called the 5' RACE reads through MiXCR, storing one row per CDR3 protein. The repertoire has approximately 300,000 distinct CDR3 sequences, roughly 9% of them found once; the top ten carry around 7.1%. This sample was shared with a second study, whose subject was yellow fever vaccine responses in identical twins.

What was sequenced was CD8+ T cells sorted from blood. These receptors were taken from a woman aged 18-35 years in good health. CDR3s leave out the opening cysteine and the closing phenylalanine or tryptophan. Some rows have no size entry. The others give once, few or many, or a class for an expanded clone.

v_call,j_call,clone_size,cdr3_aa
TRBV7-8,TRBJ2-7,.,ASSGGYPYEQY
TRBV6-4,TRBJ2-6,few,ASTPGTGDAGANVLT
TRBV27,TRBJ1-2,few,ASSKTGGGYT
TRBV12-3/TRBV12-4,TRBJ2-6,many,ASSLALMGQGAPGANVLT
TRBV5-4,TRBJ2-7,few,ASSHDQGPDEQY
TRBV28,TRBJ2-5,.,ASSPSQPKETQY
TRBV4-2,TRBJ2-7,many,ASSQERSSDYEQY
TRBV20-1,TRBJ2-1,few,RSGTGHEQF
TRBV7-9,TRBJ2-2,.,ASSPPLAGFTGELF
TRBV20-1,TRBJ2-3,few,SARLAGGVDTQY
TRBV12-3/TRBV12-4,TRBJ2-5,many,ASTPPGEQETQY
TRBV28,TRBJ1-5,many,ASSRTGDNQPQH
TRBV5-1,TRBJ2-1,few,ASSLETSGPYNEQF
TRBV5-1,TRBJ2-3,many,ASSLVNAGGPTDTQY
TRBV6-2/TRBV6-3,TRBJ1-4,.,ATWTTTNEKLF
TRBV27,TRBJ2-1,few,ASSSGLGGNEQF
TRBV20-1,TRBJ2-6,few,SARAQTGANVLT
TRBV9,TRBJ2-7,few,ASSGRDSKTEQY
TRBV7-7,TRBJ2-2,.,ASSWEAAGELF
TRBV7-2,TRBJ2-1,few,ASRSGSMNNEQF
TRBV5-5,TRBJ2-3,many,ASSKTINTDTQY
TRBV7-6,TRBJ2-2,.,ASSRYGGDTYGELF
TRBV7-9,TRBJ2-1,.,ASTPPGSDEQF
TRBV5-6,TRBJ2-5,many,ASSFPDGKETQY
TRBV2,TRBJ2-3,few,ASRTADTQY
TRBV3-1,TRBJ1-5,.,ASSPRGAPGEPQH
TRBV5-6,TRBJ2-7,few,ASSLPLPYEQY
TRBV5-1,TRBJ2-1,many,ASSTEPGQQAYNEQF
TRBV20-1,TRBJ2-3,many,SARSDTQY
TRBV4-3,TRBJ2-7,many,ASSQAPRGTGSYEQY
TRBV7-2,TRBJ2-1,many,ASSSGGEQF
TRBV2,TRBJ1-2,many,ASSDTAIN
TRBV7-9,TRBJ2-1,few,ASSSELAGGRNEQF
TRBV4-2,TRBJ2-5,many,ASSQDYASGEETQY
TRBV9,TRBJ2-7,.,ASSVRQGGLMDEQY